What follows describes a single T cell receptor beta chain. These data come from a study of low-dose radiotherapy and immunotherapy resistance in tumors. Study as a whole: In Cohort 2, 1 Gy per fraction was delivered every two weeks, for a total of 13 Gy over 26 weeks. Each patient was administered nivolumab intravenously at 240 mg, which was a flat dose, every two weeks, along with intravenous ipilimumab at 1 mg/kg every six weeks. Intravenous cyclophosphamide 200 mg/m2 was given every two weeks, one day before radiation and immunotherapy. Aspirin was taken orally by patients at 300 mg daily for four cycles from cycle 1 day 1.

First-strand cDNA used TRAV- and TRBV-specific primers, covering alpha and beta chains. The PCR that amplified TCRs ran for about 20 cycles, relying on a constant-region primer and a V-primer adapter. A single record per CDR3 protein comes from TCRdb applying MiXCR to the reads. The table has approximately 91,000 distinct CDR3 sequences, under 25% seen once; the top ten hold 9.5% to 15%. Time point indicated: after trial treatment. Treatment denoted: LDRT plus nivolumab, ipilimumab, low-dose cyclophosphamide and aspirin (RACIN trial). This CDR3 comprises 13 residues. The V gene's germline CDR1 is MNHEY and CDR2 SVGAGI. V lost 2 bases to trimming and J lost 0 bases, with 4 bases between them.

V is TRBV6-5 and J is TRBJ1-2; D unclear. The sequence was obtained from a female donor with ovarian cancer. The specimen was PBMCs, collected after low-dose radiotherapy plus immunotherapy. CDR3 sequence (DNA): TGTGCCAGCAGTTACCTCCCTAACTATGGCTACACCTTC. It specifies CASSYLPNYGYTF.